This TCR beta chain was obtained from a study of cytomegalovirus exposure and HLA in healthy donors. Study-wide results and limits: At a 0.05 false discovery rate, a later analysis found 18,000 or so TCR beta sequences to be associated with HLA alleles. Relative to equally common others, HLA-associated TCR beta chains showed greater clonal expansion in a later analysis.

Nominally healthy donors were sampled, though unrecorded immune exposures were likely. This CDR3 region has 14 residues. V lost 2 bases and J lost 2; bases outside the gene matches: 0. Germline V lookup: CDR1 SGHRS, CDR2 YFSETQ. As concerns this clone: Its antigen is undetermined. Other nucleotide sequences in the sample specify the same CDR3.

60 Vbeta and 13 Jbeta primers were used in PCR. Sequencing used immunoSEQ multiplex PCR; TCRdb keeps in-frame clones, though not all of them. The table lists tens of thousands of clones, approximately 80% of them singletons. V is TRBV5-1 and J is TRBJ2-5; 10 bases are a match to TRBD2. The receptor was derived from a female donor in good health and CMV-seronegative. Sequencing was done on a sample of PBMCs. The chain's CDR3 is CASSLAGGQETQYF. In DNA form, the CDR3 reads TGCGCCAGCAGCTTAGCGGGGGGGCAAGAGACCCAGTACTTC.